The 2 T cell receptor beta chains presented below share a single source sample, sequenced in a study of blood T cell repertoires in COVID-19. This table comes from immunoSEQ multiplex PCR, and its TCRdb copy is limited to in-frame clones, with some not included. The table lists almost 55,000 clones, roughly 80% of them singletons. Sequences were obtained from peripheral blood. The receptor set was obtained from a man aged 45-65 years with acute or convalescent COVID-19.

This clone occurred once. The rearrangement joins TRBV11-2 to TRBJ1-1; 9 bases align to TRBD1. Unmatched junction bases numbered 4, after V lost 5 bases and J lost 3 bases. Per the germline V gene, CDR1 is SGHAT and CDR2 is FQNNGV. The CDR3 is made up of 14 amino acids. CDR3 residues: CASSPGDRDTEAFF. As DNA, the CDR3 is TGTGCCAGCAGCCCAGGGGACAGGGACACTGAAGCTTTCTTT.

This chain uses TRBV19 with TRBJ1-5, with D hard to call. The germline V gene has CDR1 LNHDA and CDR2 SQIVND (reference sequence). Trimming cost V 5 bases and J 6 bases, with 11 bases left between them. The CDR3 has 13 amino acids. The CDR3 region is CASSDRPGQPQHF. The DNA for the CDR3 is TGTGCCAGTAGTGACCGACCGGGTCAGCCCCAGCATTTT.